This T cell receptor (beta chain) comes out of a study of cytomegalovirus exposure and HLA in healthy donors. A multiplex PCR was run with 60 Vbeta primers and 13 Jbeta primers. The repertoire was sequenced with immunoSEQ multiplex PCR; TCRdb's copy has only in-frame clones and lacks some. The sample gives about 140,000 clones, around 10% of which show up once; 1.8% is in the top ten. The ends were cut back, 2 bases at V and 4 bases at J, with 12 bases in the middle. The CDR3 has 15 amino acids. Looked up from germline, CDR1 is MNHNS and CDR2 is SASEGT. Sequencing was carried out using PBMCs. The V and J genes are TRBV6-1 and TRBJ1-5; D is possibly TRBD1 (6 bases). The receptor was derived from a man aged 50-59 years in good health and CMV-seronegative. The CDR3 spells CASSELGQRNQPQHF. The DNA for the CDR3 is TGTGCCAGCAGTGAATTAGGACAGAGAAATCAGCCCCAGCATTTT.